The rows below give T cell receptor beta chains drawn from one sample of a study of beta chain features in type 1 diabetes. Sequencing was performed with immunoSEQ multiplex PCR; in TCRdb, only in-frame clones are kept and a portion is missing. The sample consists of just over 600,000 clones, 15% of them appearing once. The sample was naive CD4+ T cells from blood. The receptors stem from a man aged 18 to 35 in good health. CDR3s include the opening cysteine and the closing phenylalanine or tryptophan. A D gene is named only where the DNA matches it firmly. Expanded clones get a size class; other rows say once, few or many, or leave the size out.

V: TRBV18; J: TRBJ2-1; D: -; size: -; CDR3: CASSPPTYNEQFF; DNA: TGTGCCAGCTCACCTCCCACGTACAATGAGCAGTTCTTC
V: TRBV19; J: TRBJ2-1; D: -; size: few; CDR3: CASSPRDDYNEQFF; DNA: TGTGCCAGTAGTCCCCGGGACGACTACAATGAGCAGTTCTTC
V: TRBV4-2; J: TRBJ2-3; D: TRBD2; size: -; CDR3: CASSSRTSVKSDTQYF; DNA: TGTGCCAGCAGCTCTCGTACTAGCGTGAAATCAGATACGCAGTATTTT
V: TRBV27; J: TRBJ1-2; D: -; size: -; CDR3: CASSFAGRGYTF; DNA: TGTGCCAGCAGTTTCGCGGGGCGGGGCTACACCTTC
V: TRBV6-1; J: TRBJ1-4; D: -; size: -; CDR3: CASSLEKLFF; DNA: TGTGCCAGCAGCCTTGAAAAACTGTTTTTT
V: TRBV5-1; J: TRBJ1-3; D: -; size: -; CDR3: CASRSHGISGNTIYF; DNA: TGCGCCAGCAGGTCCCACGGGATATCTGGAAACACCATATATTTT
V: TRBV10-2; J: TRBJ2-2; D: TRBD1; size: -; CDR3: CASSQTGDTGELFF; DNA: TGCGCCAGCAGTCAAACAGGGGACACCGGGGAGCTGTTTTTT
V: TRBV4-1; J: TRBJ2-1; D: TRBD1; size: few; CDR3: CASSPQGAIYNEQFF; DNA: TGCGCCAGCAGCCCCCAGGGGGCCATCTACAATGAGCAGTTCTTC
V: TRBV30; J: TRBJ2-7; D: -; size: -; CDR3: CACYGTGPYEQYF; DNA: TGTGCCTGCTACGGGACGGGCCCCTACGAGCAGTACTTC
V: TRBV19; J: TRBJ2-7; D: TRBD2; size: -; CDR3: CASRSSGIPYEQYF; DNA: TGTGCCAGTAGAAGTAGCGGGATACCCTACGAGCAGTACTTC
V: TRBV7-2; J: TRBJ1-2; D: TRBD1; size: few; CDR3: CASSGHRGNYGYTF; DNA: TGTGCCAGCAGCGGACACAGGGGGAACTATGGCTACACCTTC
V: TRBV2; J: TRBJ2-1; D: -; size: -; CDR3: CASSLNNEQFF; DNA: TGTGCCAGCAGTCTAAACAATGAGCAGTTCTTC
V: TRBV19; J: TRBJ1-5; D: -; size: few; CDR3: CASSIASGGNQPQHF; DNA: TGTGCCAGTAGTATAGCTTCGGGAGGGAATCAGCCCCAGCATTTT
V: TRBV7-9; J: TRBJ2-5; D: TRBD1; size: -; CDR3: CASSFGTGRETQYF; DNA: TGTGCCAGCAGCTTCGGGACAGGGAGAGAGACCCAGTACTTC
V: TRBV7-8; J: TRBJ2-3; D: TRBD2; size: -; CDR3: CASSYWGGSTDTQYF; DNA: TGTGCCAGCAGCTATTGGGGGGGTAGCACAGATACGCAGTATTTT
V: TRBV6-6; J: TRBJ1-6; D: TRBD1; size: few; CDR3: CASSFLPGQTSPLHF; DNA: TGTGCCAGCAGCTTCCTGCCGGGACAGACTTCACCCCTCCACTTT
V: TRBV6-5; J: TRBJ1-1; D: -; size: few; CDR3: CASSIRSGPGTEAFF; DNA: TGTGCCAGCAGTATCCGTTCAGGGCCGGGCACTGAAGCTTTCTTT
V: TRBV28; J: TRBJ1-3; D: -; size: -; CDR3: CASSYQVSGNTIYF; DNA: TGTGCCAGCAGTTATCAGGTCTCTGGAAACACCATATATTTT
V: TRBV10-3; J: TRBJ2-3; D: -; size: -; CDR3: CAISNLGQLDTQYF; DNA: TGTGCCATCAGCAACCTCGGTCAGTTAGATACGCAGTATTTT
V: TRBV28; J: TRBJ1-2; D: -; size: -; CDR3: CASGFNYGYTF; DNA: TGTGCCAGCGGCTTTAACTATGGCTACACCTTC
V: TRBV6-6; J: TRBJ2-1; D: TRBD2; size: few; CDR3: CASARGGSTNEQFF; DNA: TGTGCCAGCGCGCGGGGCGGGAGCACCAATGAGCAGTTCTTC
V: TRBV9; J: TRBJ1-4; D: TRBD1; size: -; CDR3: CASSWRGQGIVATNEKLFF; DNA: TGTGCCAGCAGCTGGAGGGGACAGGGGATTGTAGCAACTAATGAAAAACTGTTTTTT
V: TRBV7-3; J: TRBJ1-1; D: -; size: few; CDR3: CASSLSAGGTEAFF; DNA: TGTGCCAGCAGCTTATCAGCAGGCGGCACTGAAGCTTTCTTT
V: TRBV7-2; J: TRBJ2-1; D: TRBD1; size: few; CDR3: CASSRGQILYNEQFF; DNA: TGTGCCAGCAGCCGGGGACAGATCCTTTACAATGAGCAGTTCTTC
V: TRBV5-4; J: TRBJ1-5; D: -; size: few; CDR3: CASSLDSYQPQHF; DNA: TGTGCCAGCAGCTTGGACAGCTATCAGCCCCAGCATTTT
V: TRBV4-2; J: TRBJ2-4; D: TRBD2; size: -; CDR3: CASSQDQGTSGSRNIQYF; DNA: TGTGCCAGCAGCCAAGATCAGGGGACTAGCGGGAGCCGAAACATTCAGTACTTC
V: TRBV7-9; J: TRBJ2-3; D: -; size: -; CDR3: CAVERRVASDTQYF; DNA: TGTGCCGTAGAGAGGAGGGTAGCGTCAGATACGCAGTATTTT
V: TRBV7-9; J: TRBJ2-1; D: -; size: -; CDR3: CASTIYGANEQFF; DNA: TGTGCCAGCACCATTTATGGGGCCAATGAGCAGTTCTTC
V: TRBV7-2; J: TRBJ1-1; D: TRBD1; size: -; CDR3: CASSSQGGMNTEAFF; DNA: TGTGCCAGCAGCTCACAGGGGGGGATGAACACTGAAGCTTTCTTT
V: TRBV27; J: TRBJ2-4; D: -; size: -; CDR3: CASSLSGALMKNIQYF; DNA: TGTGCCAGCAGTTTGTCAGGGGCCCTAATGAAAAACATTCAGTACTTC
V: TRBV18; J: TRBJ2-7; D: -; size: -; CDR3: CASSPPSRSYEQYF; DNA: TGTGCCAGCTCACCACCTTCCCGCTCCTACGAGCAGTACTTC
V: TRBV6-6; J: TRBJ2-1; D: TRBD1; size: few; CDR3: CASRRGQGVSNEQFF; DNA: TGTGCCAGCCGACGGGGACAGGGGGTATCCAATGAGCAGTTCTTC
V: TRBV7-2; J: TRBJ2-7; D: -; size: -; CDR3: CASSLYERGEQYF; DNA: TGTGCCAGCAGCTTATATGAGAGAGGCGAGCAGTACTTC
V: TRBV5-1; J: TRBJ2-7; D: -; size: -; CDR3: CASSLEFRRPQEQYF; DNA: TGCGCCAGCAGCTTGGAATTTAGGAGGCCTCAGGAGCAGTACTTC
V: TRBV7-9; J: TRBJ2-7; D: -; size: -; CDR3: CASSPTASRGSYEQYF; DNA: TGTGCCAGCAGCCCAACAGCGAGCCGGGGCTCCTACGAGCAGTACTTC
V: TRBV2; J: TRBJ2-7; D: TRBD1; size: -; CDR3: CASSEQGTVYEQYF; DNA: TGTGCCAGCAGTGAACAGGGGACAGTTTACGAGCAGTACTTC
V: TRBV28; J: TRBJ2-7; D: -; size: few; CDR3: CASSSLVEQYF; DNA: TGTGCCAGCAGTTCCTTAGTCGAGCAGTACTTC
V: TRBV7-9; J: TRBJ1-2; D: TRBD1; size: -; CDR3: CASSLLTGVYGYTF; DNA: TGTGCCAGCAGCTTGTTAACAGGGGTTTATGGCTACACCTTC
V: TRBV7-2; J: TRBJ1-3; D: -; size: few; CDR3: CASSLGLGNTIYF; DNA: TGTGCCAGCAGCTTAGGCCTCGGCAACACCATATATTTT
V: TRBV12-5; J: TRBJ2-1; D: -; size: few; CDR3: CASGFGDNNEQFF; DNA: TGTGCTAGTGGTTTTGGGGACAACAATGAGCAGTTCTTC
V: TRBV28; J: TRBJ1-1; D: -; size: few; CDR3: CASSRTGYTEAFF; DNA: TGTGCCAGCAGCCGTACAGGGTACACTGAAGCTTTCTTT
V: TRBV7-3; J: TRBJ1-1; D: -; size: few; CDR3: CASSLRAAPNTEAFF; DNA: TGTGCCAGCAGCCTCCGGGCCGCCCCGAACACTGAAGCTTTCTTT
V: TRBV7-3; J: TRBJ1-1; D: TRBD1; size: -; CDR3: CASSRQGAMNTEAFF; DNA: TGTGCCAGCAGTCGACAGGGGGCAATGAACACTGAAGCTTTCTTT
V: TRBV5-4; J: TRBJ1-1; D: -; size: -; CDR3: CASSLEGGRAEAFF; DNA: TGTGCCAGCAGCTTGGAGGGAGGGAGGGCTGAAGCTTTCTTT
V: TRBV29-1; J: TRBJ2-7; D: -; size: -; CDR3: CSVLAGISYEQYF; DNA: TGCAGCGTCCTCGCAGGGATTTCCTACGAGCAGTACTTC
V: TRBV10-3; J: TRBJ2-1; D: TRBD2; size: few; CDR3: CAINPAGLYNEQFF; DNA: TGTGCCATTAACCCAGCGGGGTTATACAATGAGCAGTTCTTC
V: TRBV18; J: TRBJ1-2; D: -; size: few; CDR3: CASSPRQANYGYTF; DNA: TGTGCCAGCTCACCCCGACAGGCTAACTATGGCTACACCTTC
V: TRBV4-2; J: TRBJ2-7; D: TRBD2; size: -; CDR3: CASSPLKDSGGSEQYF; DNA: TGTGCCAGCAGCCCTCTTAAGGATTCGGGAGGGAGCGAGCAGTACTTC
V: TRBV5-6; J: TRBJ1-1; D: -; size: -; CDR3: CASSLGAGDTEAFF; DNA: TGTGCCAGCAGCTTGGGGGCAGGTGACACTGAAGCTTTCTTT
V: TRBV7-2; J: TRBJ1-5; D: -; size: -; CDR3: CASSLASQPQHF; DNA: TGTGCCAGCAGCTTAGCTTCTCAGCCCCAGCATTTT
V: TRBV29-1; J: TRBJ1-2; D: TRBD1; size: few; CDR3: CSAPIAGTGGNYGYTF; DNA: TGCAGCGCCCCTATTGCCGGGACAGGGGGCAACTATGGCTACACCTTC
V: TRBV5-4; J: TRBJ2-5; D: -; size: few; CDR3: CASSPAGGETQYF; DNA: TGTGCCAGCAGCCCGGCCGGGGGAGAGACCCAGTACTTC
V: TRBV18; J: TRBJ2-7; D: -; size: once; CDR3: CASSQGMGYEQYF; DNA: TGTGCCAGCTCCCAGGGGATGGGTTACGAGCAGTACTTC
V: TRBV19; J: TRBJ2-3; D: -; size: few; CDR3: CATETRSSTDTQYF; DNA: TGTGCCACCGAGACGCGTTCTAGCACAGATACGCAGTATTTT
V: TRBV5-1; J: TRBJ2-1; D: -; size: -; CDR3: CASSDRYNEQFF; DNA: TGCGCCAGCAGCGACCGTTACAATGAGCAGTTCTTC
V: TRBV7-2; J: TRBJ1-5; D: TRBD1; size: few; CDR3: CASSLVTGQGNQPQHF; DNA: TGTGCCAGCAGCTTAGTGACAGGGCAAGGCAATCAGCCCCAGCATTTT
V: TRBV5-4; J: TRBJ2-7; D: TRBD1; size: -; CDR3: CASSLEGQGGEQYF; DNA: TGTGCCAGCAGCTTGGAGGGACAGGGGGGCGAGCAGTACTTC
V: TRBV7-2; J: TRBJ1-2; D: -; size: -; CDR3: CASSPQGGVDYGYTF; DNA: TGTGCCAGCTCTCCACAGGGTGGTGTCGACTATGGCTACACCTTC